The TCR beta chain described here comes from a study of blood T cell repertoires in COVID-19. About the research overall: The United States, Italy and Spain supplied acute and convalescent COVID-19 samples. Sample material is recorded as cDNA or gDNA derived from T cells, B-cell-depleted T cells, or PBMCs.

This CDR3 is 14 amino acids long. Looked up from germline, CDR1 is MDHEN and CDR2 is SYDVKM. Trimming stripped 7 bases from V and 10 bases from J, with 21 bases between. All recovered Cohort 3 donors got two negative PCRs, got clearance, or saw symptom resolution. Authors' data handling: Amplified reference gene primers provided the basis for estimating nucleated cell counts. The method was immunoSEQ multiplex PCR; TCRdb's version includes in-frame clones alone and lacks a portion of them. From that table come the V and J calls and clone size; the DNA was used to work out D and trimming. Of about 180,000 clones in the sample, more than 70% were seen once.

This receptor was identified in a woman under 40 who had recovered from COVID-19. The V and J genes are TRBV28 and TRBJ2-3, with D possibly being TRBD2 (7 bases). The specimen sequenced was PBMCs or T cells enriched from blood (not recorded which). This CDR3 is CASNYLAEGGAQYF. CDR3 DNA sequence: TGTGCCAGCAACTACCTAGCGGAGGGGGGGGCGCAGTATTTT.